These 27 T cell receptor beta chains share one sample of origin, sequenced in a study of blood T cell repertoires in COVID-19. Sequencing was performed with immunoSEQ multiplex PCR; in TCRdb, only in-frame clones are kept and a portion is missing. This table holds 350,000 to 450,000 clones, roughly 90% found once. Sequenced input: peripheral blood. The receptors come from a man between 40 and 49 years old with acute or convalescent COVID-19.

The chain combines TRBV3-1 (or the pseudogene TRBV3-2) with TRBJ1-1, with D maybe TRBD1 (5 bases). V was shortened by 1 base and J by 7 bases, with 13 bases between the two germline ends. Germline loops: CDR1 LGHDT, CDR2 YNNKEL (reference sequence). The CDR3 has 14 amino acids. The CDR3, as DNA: TGTGCCAGCAGCCAAGTTTTAGGGGTTGGTGAAGCTTTCTTT. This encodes CASSQVLGVGEAFF.

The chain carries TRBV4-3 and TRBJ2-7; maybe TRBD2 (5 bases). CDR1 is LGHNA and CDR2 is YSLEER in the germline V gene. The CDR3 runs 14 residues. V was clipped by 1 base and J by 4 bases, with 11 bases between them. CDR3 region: CASSQGAGEYEQYF. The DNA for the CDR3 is TGCGCCAGCAGCCAAGGGGCCGGGGAATACGAGCAGTACTTC.

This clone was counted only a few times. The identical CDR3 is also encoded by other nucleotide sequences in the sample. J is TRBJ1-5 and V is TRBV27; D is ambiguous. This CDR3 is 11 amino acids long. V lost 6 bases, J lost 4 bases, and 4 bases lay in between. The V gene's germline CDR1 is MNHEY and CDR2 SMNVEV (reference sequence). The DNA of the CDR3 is TGTGCCAGCAGCCCGAATCAGCCCCAGCATTTT. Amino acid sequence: CASSPNQPQHF.

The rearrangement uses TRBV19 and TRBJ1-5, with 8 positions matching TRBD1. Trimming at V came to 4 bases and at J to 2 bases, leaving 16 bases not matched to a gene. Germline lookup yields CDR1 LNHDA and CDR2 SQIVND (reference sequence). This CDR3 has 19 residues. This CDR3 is CASSTDGTGPLPGNQPQHF. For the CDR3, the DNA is TGTGCCAGTAGTACGGACGGGACAGGCCCTCTGCCTGGCAATCAGCCCCAGCATTTT. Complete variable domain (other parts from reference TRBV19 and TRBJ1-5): DGGITQSPKYLFRKEGQNVTLSCEQNLNHDAMYWYRQDPGQGLRLIYYSQIVNDFQKGDIAEGYSVSREKKESFPLTVTSAQKNPTAFYLCASSTDGTGPLPGNQPQHFGDGTRLSIL.

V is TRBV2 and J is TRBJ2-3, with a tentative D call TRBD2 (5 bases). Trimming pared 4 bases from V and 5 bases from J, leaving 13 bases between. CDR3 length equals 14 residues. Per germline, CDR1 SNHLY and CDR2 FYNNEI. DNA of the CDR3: TGTGCCAGCAGTGCCCTCCGTAGCGTAGATACGCAGTATTTT. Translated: CASSALRSVDTQYF.

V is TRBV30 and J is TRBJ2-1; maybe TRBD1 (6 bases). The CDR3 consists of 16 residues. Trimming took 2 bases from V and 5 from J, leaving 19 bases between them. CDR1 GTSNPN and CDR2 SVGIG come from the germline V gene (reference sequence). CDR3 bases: TGTGCCTGGAGTCTAGGGGGTTTACGACAGAACAATGAGCAGTTCTTC. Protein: CAWSLGGLRQNNEQFF.

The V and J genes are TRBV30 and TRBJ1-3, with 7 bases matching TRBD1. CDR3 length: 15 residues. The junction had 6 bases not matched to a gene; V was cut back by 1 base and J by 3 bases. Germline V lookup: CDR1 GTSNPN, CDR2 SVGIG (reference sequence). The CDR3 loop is CAWSATGMGGNTIYF. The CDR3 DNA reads TGTGCCTGGAGTGCGACAGGGATGGGTGGAAACACCATATATTTT.

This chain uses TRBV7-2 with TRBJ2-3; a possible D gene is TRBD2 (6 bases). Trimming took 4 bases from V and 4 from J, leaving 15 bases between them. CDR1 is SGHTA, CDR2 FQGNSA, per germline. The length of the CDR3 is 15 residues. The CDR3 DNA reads TGTGCCAGCAGCTGGGTACGGAGGGTGGCAGATACGCAGTATTTT. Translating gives CASSWVRRVADTQYF. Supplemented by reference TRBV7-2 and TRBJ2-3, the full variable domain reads GAGVSQSPSNKVTEKGKDVELRCDPISGHTALYWYRQSLGQGLEFLIYFQGNSAPDKSGLPSDRFSAERTGGSVSTLTIQRTQQEDSAVYLCASSWVRRVADTQYFGPGTRLTVL.

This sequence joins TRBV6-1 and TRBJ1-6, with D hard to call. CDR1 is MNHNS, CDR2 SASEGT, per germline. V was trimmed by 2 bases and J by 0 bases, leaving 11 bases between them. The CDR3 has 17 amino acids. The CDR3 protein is CASSETRWSSYNSPLHF. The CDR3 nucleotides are TGTGCCAGCAGTGAAACGAGGTGGAGCTCCTATAATTCACCCCTCCACTTT.

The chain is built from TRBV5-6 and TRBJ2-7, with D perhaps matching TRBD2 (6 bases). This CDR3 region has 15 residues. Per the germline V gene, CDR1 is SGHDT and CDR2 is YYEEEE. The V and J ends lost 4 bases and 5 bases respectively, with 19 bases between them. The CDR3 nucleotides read TGTGCCAGCAGCGCCCTCCGGGACTCTCTCGACGAGCAGTACTTC. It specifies CASSALRDSLDEQYF.

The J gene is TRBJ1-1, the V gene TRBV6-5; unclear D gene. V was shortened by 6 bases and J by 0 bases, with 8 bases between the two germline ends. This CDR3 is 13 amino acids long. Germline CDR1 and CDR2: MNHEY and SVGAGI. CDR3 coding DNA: TGTGCCAGCAGGCGGAGCATGAACACTGAAGCTTTCTTT. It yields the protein CASRRSMNTEAFF.

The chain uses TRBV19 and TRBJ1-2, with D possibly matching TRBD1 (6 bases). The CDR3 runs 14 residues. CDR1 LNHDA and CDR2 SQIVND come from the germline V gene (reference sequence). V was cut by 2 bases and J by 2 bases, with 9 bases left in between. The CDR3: CASSISQGNYGYTF. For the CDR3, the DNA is TGTGCCAGTAGTATAAGTCAGGGGAACTATGGCTACACCTTC.

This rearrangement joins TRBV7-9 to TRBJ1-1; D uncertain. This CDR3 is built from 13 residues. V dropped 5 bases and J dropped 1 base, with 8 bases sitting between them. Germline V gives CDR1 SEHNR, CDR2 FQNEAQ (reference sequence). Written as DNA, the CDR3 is TGTGCCAGCAGCGCCACGGGGAACACTGAAGCTTTCTTT. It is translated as CASSATGNTEAFF.

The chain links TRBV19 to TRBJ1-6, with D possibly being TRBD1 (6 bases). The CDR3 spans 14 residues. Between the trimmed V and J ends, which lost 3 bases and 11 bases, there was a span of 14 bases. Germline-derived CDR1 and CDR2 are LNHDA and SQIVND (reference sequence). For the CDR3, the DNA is TGTGCCAGTAGTATCGCCCAGGGGTCGGCACCCCTCCACTTT. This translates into CASSIAQGSAPLHF.

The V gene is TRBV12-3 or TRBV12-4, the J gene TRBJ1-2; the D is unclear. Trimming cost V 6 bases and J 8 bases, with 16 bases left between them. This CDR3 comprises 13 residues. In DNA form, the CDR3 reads TGTGCCAGCAGCGGGCAGAGGGAAGGAGGCTACACCTTC. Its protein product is CASSGQREGGYTF.

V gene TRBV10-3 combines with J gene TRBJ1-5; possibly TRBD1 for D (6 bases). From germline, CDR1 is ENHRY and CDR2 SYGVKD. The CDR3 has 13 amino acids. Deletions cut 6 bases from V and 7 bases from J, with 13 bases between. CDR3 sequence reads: CAISPTGSQPQHF. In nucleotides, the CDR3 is TGTGCCATCAGCCCAACAGGGTCCCAGCCCCAGCATTTT.

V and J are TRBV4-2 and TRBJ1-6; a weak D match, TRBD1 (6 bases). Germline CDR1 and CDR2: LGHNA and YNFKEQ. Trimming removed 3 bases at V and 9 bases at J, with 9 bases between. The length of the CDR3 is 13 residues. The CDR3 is CASSQGGASPLHF. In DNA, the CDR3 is TGTGCCAGCAGCCAGGGGGGGGCTTCACCCCTCCACTTT.

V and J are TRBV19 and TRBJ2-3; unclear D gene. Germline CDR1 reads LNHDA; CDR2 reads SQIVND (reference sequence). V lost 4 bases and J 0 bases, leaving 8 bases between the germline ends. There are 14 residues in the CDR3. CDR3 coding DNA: TGTGCCAGTAGTAGGCAGTCTAGCACAGATACGCAGTATTTT. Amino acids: CASSRQSSTDTQYF.

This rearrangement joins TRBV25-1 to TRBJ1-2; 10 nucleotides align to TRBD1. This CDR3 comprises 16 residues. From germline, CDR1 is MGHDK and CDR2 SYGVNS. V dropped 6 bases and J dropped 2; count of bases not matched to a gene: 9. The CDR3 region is CASRGLGTGENYGYTF. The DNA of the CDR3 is TGTGCCAGCAGAGGGCTGGGGACAGGGGAAAACTATGGCTACACCTTC.

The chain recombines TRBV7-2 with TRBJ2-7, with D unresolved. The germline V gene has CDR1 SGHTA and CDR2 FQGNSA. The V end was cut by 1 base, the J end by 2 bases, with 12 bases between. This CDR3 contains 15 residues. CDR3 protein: CASSLGSANAYEQYF. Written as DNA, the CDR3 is TGTGCCAGCAGCTTAGGTAGTGCAAACGCCTACGAGCAGTACTTC.

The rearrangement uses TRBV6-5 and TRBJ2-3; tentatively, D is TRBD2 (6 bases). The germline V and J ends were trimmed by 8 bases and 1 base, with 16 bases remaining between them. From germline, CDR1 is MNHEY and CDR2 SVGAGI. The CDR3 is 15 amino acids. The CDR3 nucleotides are TGTGCCAGCGTCGGGCGGGATGGACGCACAGATACGCAGTATTTT. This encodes CASVGRDGRTDTQYF.

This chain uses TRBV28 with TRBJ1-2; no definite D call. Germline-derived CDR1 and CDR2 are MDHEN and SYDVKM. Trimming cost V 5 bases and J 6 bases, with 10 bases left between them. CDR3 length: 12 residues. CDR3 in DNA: TGTGCCAGCAGTCACACCACAGATGGCTACACCTTC. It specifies CASSHTTDGYTF.

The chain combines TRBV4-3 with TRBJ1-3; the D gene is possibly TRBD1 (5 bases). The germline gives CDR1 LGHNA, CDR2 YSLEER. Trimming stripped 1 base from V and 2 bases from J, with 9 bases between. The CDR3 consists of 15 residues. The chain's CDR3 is CASSQVRETGNTIYF. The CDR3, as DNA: TGCGCCAGCAGCCAAGTCAGGGAAACTGGAAACACCATATATTTT.

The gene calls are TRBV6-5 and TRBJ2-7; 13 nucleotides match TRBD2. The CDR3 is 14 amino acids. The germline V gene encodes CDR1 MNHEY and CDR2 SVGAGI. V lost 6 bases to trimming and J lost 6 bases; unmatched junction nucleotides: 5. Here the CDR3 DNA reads TGTGCCAGCAGGCAACTAGCGGGAGGGGCCGAGCAGTACTTC. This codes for CASRQLAGGAEQYF.

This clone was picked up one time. In DNA, the CDR3 is TGTGCCAGCAGCTTACTAGCTAGGAACACCGGGGAGCTGTTTTTT. It yields the protein CASSLLARNTGELFF. The chain joins TRBV11-1 to TRBJ2-2, with a possible D match to TRBD2 (5 bases). Trimming took off 2 bases at V and 1 base at J, with 8 bases between the two ends. The CDR3 has 15 amino acids. In germline, CDR1 is SGHAT, CDR2 FQDESV (reference sequence).

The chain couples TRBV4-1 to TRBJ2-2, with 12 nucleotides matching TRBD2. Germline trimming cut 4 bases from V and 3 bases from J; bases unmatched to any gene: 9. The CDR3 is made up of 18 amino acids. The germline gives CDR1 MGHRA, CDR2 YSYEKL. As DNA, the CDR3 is TGCGCCAGCAGCCTTGGACTAGCGGGACTACTATACACCGGGGAGCTGTTTTTT. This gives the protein CASSLGLAGLLYTGELFF.

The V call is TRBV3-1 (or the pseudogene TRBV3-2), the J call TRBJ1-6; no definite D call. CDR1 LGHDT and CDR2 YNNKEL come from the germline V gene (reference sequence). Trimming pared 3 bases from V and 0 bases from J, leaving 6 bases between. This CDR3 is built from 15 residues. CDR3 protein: CASSHWSSYNSPLHF. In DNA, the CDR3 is TGTGCCAGCAGCCATTGGAGCTCCTATAATTCACCCCTCCACTTT.